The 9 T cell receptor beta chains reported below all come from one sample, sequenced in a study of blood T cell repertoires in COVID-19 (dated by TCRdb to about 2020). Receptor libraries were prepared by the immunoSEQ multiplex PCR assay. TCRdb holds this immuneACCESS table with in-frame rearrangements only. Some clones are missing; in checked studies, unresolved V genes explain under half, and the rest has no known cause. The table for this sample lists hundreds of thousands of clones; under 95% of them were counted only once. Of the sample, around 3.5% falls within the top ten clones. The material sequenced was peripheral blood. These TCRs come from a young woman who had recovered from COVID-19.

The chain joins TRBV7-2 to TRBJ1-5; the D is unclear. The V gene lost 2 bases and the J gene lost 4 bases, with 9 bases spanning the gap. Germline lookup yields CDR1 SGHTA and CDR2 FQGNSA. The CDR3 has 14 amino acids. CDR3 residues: CASSLSPSNQPQHF. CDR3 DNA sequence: TGTGCCAGCAGCTTAAGCCCTTCTAATCAGCCCCAGCATTTT.

CDR3 protein: CSVSPAGVGSYNEQFF. The CDR3 DNA is TGCAGCGTTTCCCCGGCGGGAGTCGGGTCCTACAATGAGCAGTTCTTC. This chain joins TRBV29-1 and TRBJ2-1; TRBD2 matches at 7 bases. Germline loops: CDR1 SQVTM, CDR2 ANQGSEA. The CDR3 has 16 residues. The V and J ends lost 5 bases and 1 base, in that order; junction bases with no gene match: 11.

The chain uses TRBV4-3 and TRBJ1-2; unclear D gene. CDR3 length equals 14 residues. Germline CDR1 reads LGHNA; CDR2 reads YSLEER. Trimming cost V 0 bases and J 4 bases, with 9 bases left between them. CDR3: CASSQDRQVYGYTF. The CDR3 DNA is TGCGCCAGCAGCCAAGATCGTCAGGTCTATGGCTACACCTTC.

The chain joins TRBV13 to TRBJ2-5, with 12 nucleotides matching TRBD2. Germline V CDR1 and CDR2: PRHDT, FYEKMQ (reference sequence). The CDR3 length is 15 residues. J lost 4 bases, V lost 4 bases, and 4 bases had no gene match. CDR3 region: CASSSTSGRGETQYF. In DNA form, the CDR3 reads TGTGCCAGCAGCTCGACTAGCGGGAGAGGAGAGACCCAGTACTTC.

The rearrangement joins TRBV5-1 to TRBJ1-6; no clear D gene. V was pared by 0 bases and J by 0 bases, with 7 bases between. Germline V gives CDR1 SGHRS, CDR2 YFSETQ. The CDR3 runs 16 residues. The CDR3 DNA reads TGCGCCAGCAGCTTGGTAGGGAGCTCCTATAATTCACCCCTCCACTTT. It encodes CASSLVGSSYNSPLHF.

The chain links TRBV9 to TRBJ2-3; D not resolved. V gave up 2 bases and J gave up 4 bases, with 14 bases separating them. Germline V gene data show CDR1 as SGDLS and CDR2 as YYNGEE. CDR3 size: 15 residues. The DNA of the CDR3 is TGTGCCAGCAGCGTGTCAGGCGTTTTCGCAGATACGCAGTATTTT. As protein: CASSVSGVFADTQYF.

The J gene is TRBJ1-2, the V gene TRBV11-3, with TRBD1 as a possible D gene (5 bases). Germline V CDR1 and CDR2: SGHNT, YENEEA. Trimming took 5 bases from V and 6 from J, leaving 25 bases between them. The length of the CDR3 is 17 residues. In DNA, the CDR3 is TGTGCCAGCAGCCCAGGATCGGGGACTCGAAGGACCGATGGCTACACCTTC. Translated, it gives CASSPGSGTRRTDGYTF.

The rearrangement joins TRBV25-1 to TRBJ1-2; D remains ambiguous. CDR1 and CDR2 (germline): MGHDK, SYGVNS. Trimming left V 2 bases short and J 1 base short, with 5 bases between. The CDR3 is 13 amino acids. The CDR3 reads CASSEPVNYGYTF. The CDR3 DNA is TGTGCCAGCAGTGAACCCGTTAACTATGGCTACACCTTC.

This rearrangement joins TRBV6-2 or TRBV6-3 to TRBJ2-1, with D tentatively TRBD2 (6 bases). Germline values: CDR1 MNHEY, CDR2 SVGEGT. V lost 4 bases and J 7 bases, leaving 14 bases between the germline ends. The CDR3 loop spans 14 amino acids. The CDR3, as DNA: TGTGCCAGCAGTTCCCGGAGGGGTAGGAATGAGCAGTTCTTC. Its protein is CASSSRRGRNEQFF.